One sample yielded the 4 T cell receptor beta chains listed below, sequenced in a study of blood T cell repertoires in COVID-19. The assay was immunoSEQ multiplex PCR, and TCRdb's table has in-frame clones only and misses some. Among 250,000 to 350,000 clones listed, just under 85% were seen once. The source material was peripheral blood. Receptors were obtained from a woman between 50 and 59 years old with active or convalescent COVID-19.

CDR3 residues: CASSQDWGRDQETQYF. The CDR3 nucleotides read TGTGCCAGCAGCCAAGATTGGGGGAGGGACCAAGAGACCCAGTACTTC. The chain uses TRBV4-2 and TRBJ2-5, with TRBD2 matching over 7 bases. CDR1 LGHNA and CDR2 YNFKEQ come from the germline V gene. The CDR3 loop spans 16 amino acids. The V gene end was trimmed by 0 bases and the J gene end by 0 bases; junction bases not matched to a gene: 4.

This clone occurred once. The chain has TRBV27 and TRBJ2-7, with TRBD2 as a possible D gene (5 bases). The CDR3 is 14 amino acids. The ends were cut back, 6 bases at V and 4 bases at J, with 16 bases in the middle. Germline assignment: CDR1 MNHEY and CDR2 SMNVEV (reference sequence). The CDR3 reads CASRRLAVTYEQYF. The CDR3 nucleotides are TGTGCCAGCAGGCGGCTAGCAGTTACGTACGAGCAGTACTTC.

This CDR3 is CASSVNNYEQYF. As DNA, the CDR3 is TGTGCCAGCAGTGTCAACAACTACGAGCAGTACTTC. The rearrangement joins TRBV25-1 to TRBJ2-7; D gene unclear. This CDR3 is built from 12 residues. Looked up from germline, CDR1 is MGHDK and CDR2 is SYGVNS. V lost 4 bases and J 3 bases, leaving 7 bases between the germline ends.

V and J are TRBV19 and TRBJ1-2; TRBD1 might be the D (6 bases). Per germline, CDR1 LNHDA and CDR2 SQIVND (reference sequence). Trimming removed 5 bases from V and 4 bases from J, with 8 bases in between. This CDR3 spans 12 amino acids. CDR3: CASSPRGYGYTF. CDR3 DNA: TGTGCCAGTAGTCCCAGGGGCTATGGCTACACCTTC.